The following is a TCR beta chain sequence with its context. Its antigen is not identified. This record comes from a study of coeliac disease. Trimming cost V 6 bases and J 0 bases; bases outside gene matches: 7. Germline CDR1 is SGHTA and CDR2 is FQGNSA. CDR3 length: 15 residues. Libraries were prepared by immunoSEQ multiplex PCR; TCRdb keeps only in-frame clonotypes and omits some of them. The sample has 6,700 or so clones, about 63% seen once. Study-level findings and limits: Lower clonality than controls marked TRB and TRG repertoires from active celiac intraepithelial and lamina propria samples.

This clonotype was obtained from a woman under 30 with active celiac disease. The V gene is TRBV7-2, the J gene TRBJ1-1; the match to TRBD1 covers 7 bases. Specimen: lamina propria lymphocytes from the gut. CDR3 nucleotides: TGTGCCAGCAGAAGACAGGGTCGGATGAACACTGAAGCTTTCTTT. It encodes CASRRQGRMNTEAFF.